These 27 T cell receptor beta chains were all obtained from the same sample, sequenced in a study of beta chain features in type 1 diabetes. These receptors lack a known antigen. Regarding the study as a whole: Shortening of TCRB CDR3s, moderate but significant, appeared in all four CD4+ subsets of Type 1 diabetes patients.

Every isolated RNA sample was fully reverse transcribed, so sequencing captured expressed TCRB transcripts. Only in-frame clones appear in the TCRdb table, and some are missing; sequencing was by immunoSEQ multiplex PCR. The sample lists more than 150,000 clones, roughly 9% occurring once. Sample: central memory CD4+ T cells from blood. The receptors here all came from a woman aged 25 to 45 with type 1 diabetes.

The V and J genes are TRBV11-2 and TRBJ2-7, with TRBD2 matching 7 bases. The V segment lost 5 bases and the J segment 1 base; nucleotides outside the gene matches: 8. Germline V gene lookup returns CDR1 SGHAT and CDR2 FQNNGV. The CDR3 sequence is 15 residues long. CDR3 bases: TGTGCCAGCAGCCCTACTAGCGCCCCTTCCTACGAGCAGTACTTC. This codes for CASSPTSAPSYEQYF.

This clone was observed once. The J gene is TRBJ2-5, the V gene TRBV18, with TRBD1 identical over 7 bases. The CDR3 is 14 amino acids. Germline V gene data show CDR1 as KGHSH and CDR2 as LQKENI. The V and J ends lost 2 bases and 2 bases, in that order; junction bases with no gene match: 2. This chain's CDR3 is CASSPSQGQETQYF. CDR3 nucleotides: TGTGCCAGCTCACCATCACAGGGGCAAGAGACCCAGTACTTC.

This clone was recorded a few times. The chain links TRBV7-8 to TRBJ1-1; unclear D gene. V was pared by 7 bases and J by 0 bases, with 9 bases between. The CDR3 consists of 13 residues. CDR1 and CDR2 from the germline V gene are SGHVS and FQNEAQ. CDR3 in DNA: TGTGCCAGCACCCAAACAGTGAACACTGAAGCTTTCTTT. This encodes CASTQTVNTEAFF.

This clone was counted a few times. CDR3 DNA sequence: TGTGCCAGTAGTATTTCACTAGCGGGAGGGGATACGCAGTATTTT. It yields the protein CASSISLAGGDTQYF. This chain links TRBV19 with TRBJ2-3, with 13 bases matching TRBD2. The CDR3 is made up of 15 amino acids. V dropped 3 bases and J dropped 6; count of bases not matched to a gene: 3. Germline values: CDR1 LNHDA, CDR2 SQIVND (reference sequence).

CDR3: CASSIQRDSYEQYF. The DNA of the CDR3 is TGTGCCAGTAGTATCCAGCGGGATTCCTACGAGCAGTACTTC. This chain joins TRBV19 and TRBJ2-7; 7 nucleotides match TRBD2. Germline V gives CDR1 LNHDA, CDR2 SQIVND (reference sequence). There are 14 residues in the CDR3. V trimming: 3 bases; J trimming: 1 base; junction bases outside the gene matches: 3.

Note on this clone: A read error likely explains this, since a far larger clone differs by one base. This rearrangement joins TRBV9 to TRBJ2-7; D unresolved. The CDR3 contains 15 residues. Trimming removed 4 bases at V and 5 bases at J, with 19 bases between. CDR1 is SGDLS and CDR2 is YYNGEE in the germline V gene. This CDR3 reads CASSLAPAVTNEQYF. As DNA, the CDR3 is TGTGCCAGCAGCTTGGCCCCGGCGGTCACGAACGAGCAGTACTTC.

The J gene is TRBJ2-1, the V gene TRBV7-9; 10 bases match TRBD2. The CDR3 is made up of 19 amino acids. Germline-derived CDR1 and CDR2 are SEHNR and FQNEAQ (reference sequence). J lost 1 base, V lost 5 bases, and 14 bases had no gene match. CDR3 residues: CASSVTGTSDYPSYNEQFF. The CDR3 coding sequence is TGTGCCAGCAGCGTAACCGGGACTAGCGACTATCCTTCCTACAATGAGCAGTTCTTC. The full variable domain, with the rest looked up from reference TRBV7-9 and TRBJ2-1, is DTGVSQNPRHKITKRGQNVTFRCDPISEHNRLYWYRQTLGQGPEFLTYFQNEAQLEKSRLLSDRFSAERPKGSFSTLEIQRTEQGDSAMYLCASSVTGTSDYPSYNEQFFGPGTRLTVL.

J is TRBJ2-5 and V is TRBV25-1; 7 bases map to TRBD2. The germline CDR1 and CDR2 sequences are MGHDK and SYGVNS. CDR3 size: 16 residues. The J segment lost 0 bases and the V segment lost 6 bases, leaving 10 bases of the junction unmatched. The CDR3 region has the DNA TGTGCCAGCAGCCAACTCGGACTAGACAACCAAGAGACCCAGTACTTC. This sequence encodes CASSQLGLDNQETQYF.

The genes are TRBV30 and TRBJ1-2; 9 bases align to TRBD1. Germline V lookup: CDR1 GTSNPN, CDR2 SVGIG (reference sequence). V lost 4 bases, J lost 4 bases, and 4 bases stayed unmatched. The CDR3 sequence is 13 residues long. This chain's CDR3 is CAWTGTGFYGYTF. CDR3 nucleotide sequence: TGTGCCTGGACCGGGACAGGGTTCTATGGCTACACCTTC.

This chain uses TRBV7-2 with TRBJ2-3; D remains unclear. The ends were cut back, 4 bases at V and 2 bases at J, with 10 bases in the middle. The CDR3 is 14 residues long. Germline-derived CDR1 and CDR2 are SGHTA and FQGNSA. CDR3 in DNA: TGTGCCAGCAGCTCGCGCCTTAACACAGATACGCAGTATTTT. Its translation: CASSSRLNTDTQYF.

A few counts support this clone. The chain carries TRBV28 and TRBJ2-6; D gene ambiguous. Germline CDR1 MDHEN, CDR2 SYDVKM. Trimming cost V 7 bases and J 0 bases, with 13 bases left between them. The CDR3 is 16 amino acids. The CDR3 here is CASTKFKSSGANVLTF. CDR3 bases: TGTGCCAGCACGAAGTTTAAGAGCTCTGGGGCCAACGTCCTGACTTTC. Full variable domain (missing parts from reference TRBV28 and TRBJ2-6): DVKVTQSSRYLVKRTGEKVFLECVQDMDHENMFWYRQDPGLGLRLIYFSYDVKMKEKGDIPEGYSVSREKKERFSLILESASTNQTSMYLCASTKFKSSGANVLTFGAGSRLTVL.

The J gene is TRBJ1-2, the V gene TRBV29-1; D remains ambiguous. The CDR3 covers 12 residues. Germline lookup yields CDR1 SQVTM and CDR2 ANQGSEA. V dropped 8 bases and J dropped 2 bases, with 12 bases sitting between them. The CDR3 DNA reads TGCAGCTTCGGACTGGTCAACTATGGCTACACCTTC. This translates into CSFGLVNYGYTF.

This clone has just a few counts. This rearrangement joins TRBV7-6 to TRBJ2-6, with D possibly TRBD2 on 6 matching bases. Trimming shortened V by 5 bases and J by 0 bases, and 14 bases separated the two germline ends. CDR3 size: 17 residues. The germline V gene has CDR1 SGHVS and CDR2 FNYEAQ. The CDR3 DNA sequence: TGTGCCAGCAGCGGCGGGGTCGGGACCTCTGGGGCCAACGTCCTGACTTTC. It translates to CASSGGVGTSGANVLTF.

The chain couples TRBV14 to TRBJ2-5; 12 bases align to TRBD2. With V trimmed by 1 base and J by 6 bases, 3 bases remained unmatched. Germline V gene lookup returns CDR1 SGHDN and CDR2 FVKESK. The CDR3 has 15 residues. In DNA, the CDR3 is TGTGCCAGCAGCCAAGGACTAGCGGGAGTACAGACCCAGTACTTC. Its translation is CASSQGLAGVQTQYF.

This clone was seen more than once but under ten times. CDR3 loop: CASSSGLAGVETQYF. The DNA for the CDR3 is TGTGCCAGCAGCTCGGGACTAGCGGGAGTAGAGACCCAGTACTTC. This chain uses TRBV7-6 with TRBJ2-5, with 14 bases lining up with TRBD2. V was clipped by 4 bases and J by 4 bases; unmatched bases: 2. The CDR3 is 15 residues long. From germline, CDR1 is SGHVS and CDR2 FNYEAQ.

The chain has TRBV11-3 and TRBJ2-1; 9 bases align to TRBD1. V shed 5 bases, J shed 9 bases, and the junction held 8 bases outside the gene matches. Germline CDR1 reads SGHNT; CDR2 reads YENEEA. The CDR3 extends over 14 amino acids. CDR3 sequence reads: CASSARDRVREQFF. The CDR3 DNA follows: TGTGCCAGCAGCGCCCGGGACAGGGTGCGTGAGCAGTTCTTC.

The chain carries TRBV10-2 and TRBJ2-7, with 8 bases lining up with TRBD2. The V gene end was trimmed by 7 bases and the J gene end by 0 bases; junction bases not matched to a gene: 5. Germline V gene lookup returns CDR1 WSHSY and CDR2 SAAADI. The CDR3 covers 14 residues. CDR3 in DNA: TGCGCCAGCAAACCCAGCGGGAGCTCCTACGAGCAGTACTTC. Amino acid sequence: CASKPSGSSYEQYF.

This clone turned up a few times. DNA for the CDR3: TGTGCCAGCAGGACAGAAACTGAAGCTTTCTTT. Translated, it gives CASRTETEAFF. The V and J genes are TRBV6-6 and TRBJ1-1; weak D call: TRBD1 (5 bases). This CDR3 spans 11 amino acids. Trimming left V 6 bases short and J 5 bases short, with 7 bases between. Germline V lookup: CDR1 MNHNY, CDR2 SVGAGI (reference sequence).

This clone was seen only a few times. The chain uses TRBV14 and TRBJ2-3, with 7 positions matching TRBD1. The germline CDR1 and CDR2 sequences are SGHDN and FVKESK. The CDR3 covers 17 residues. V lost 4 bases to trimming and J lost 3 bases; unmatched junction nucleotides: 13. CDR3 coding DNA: TGTGCCAGCAGCCCACGCTTGGGGGCAGGGGGAACAGATACGCAGTATTTT. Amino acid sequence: CASSPRLGAGGTDTQYF. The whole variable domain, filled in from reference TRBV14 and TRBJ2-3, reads EAGVTQFPSHSVIEKGQTVTLRCDPISGHDNLYWYRRVMGKEIKFLLHFVKESKQDESGMPNNRFLAERTGGTYSTLKVQPAELEDSGVYFCASSPRLGAGGTDTQYFGPGTRLTVL.

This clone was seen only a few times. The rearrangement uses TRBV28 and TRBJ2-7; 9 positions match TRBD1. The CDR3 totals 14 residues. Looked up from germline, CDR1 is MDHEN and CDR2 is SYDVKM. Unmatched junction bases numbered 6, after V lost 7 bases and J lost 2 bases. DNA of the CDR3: TGTGCCAGCATCCCGGGACAGGGACCCTACGAGCAGTACTTC. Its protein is CASIPGQGPYEQYF.

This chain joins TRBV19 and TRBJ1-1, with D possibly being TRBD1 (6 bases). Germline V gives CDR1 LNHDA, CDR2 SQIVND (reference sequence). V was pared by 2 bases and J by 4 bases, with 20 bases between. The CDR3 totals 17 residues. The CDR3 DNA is TGTGCCAGTAGTATATCCGGGGGGCCTCTCGGTGGCACTGAAGCTTTCTTT. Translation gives CASSISGGPLGGTEAFF. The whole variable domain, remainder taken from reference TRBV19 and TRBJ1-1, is DGGITQSPKYLFRKEGQNVTLSCEQNLNHDAMYWYRQDPGQGLRLIYYSQIVNDFQKGDIAEGYSVSREKKESFPLTVTSAQKNPTAFYLCASSISGGPLGGTEAFFGQGTRLTVV.

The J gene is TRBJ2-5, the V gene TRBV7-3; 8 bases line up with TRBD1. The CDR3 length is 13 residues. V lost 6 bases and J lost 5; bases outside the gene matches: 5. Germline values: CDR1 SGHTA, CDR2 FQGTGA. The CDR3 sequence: CASSRDRGETQYF. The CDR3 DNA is TGTGCCAGCAGTCGCGACAGGGGTGAGACCCAGTACTTC.

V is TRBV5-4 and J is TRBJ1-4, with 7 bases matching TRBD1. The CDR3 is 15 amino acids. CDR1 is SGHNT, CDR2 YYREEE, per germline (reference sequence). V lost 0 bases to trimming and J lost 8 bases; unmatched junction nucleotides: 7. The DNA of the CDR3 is TGTGCCAGCAGCTTGGCCCAGGGGACAGTCGAAAAACTGTTTTTT. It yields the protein CASSLAQGTVEKLFF.

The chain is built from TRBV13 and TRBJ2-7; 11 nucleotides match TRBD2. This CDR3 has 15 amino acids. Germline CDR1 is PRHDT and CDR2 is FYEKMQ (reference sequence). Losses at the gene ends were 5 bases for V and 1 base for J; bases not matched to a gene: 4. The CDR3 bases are TGTGCCAGCAGCCCGATAGCGGGAGGGTCCTACGAGCAGTACTTC. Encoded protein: CASSPIAGGSYEQYF. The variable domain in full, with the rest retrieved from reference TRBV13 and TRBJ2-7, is AAGVIQSPRHLIKEKRETATLKCYPIPRHDTVYWYQQGPGQDPQFLISFYEKMQSDKGSIPDRFSAQQFSDYHSELNMSSLELGDSALYFCASSPIAGGSYEQYFGPGTRLTVT.

The CDR3 region has the DNA TGTGCCAGCAGCGTAGCCAGACAGGGGCAGCGAACTGAAGCTTTCTTT. Translation gives CASSVARQGQRTEAFF. The chain couples TRBV9 to TRBJ1-1; TRBD1 matches 8 bases. Germline V lookup: CDR1 SGDLS, CDR2 YYNGEE. There are 16 residues in the CDR3. Germline trimming cut 0 bases from V and 5 bases from J; bases unmatched to any gene: 9.

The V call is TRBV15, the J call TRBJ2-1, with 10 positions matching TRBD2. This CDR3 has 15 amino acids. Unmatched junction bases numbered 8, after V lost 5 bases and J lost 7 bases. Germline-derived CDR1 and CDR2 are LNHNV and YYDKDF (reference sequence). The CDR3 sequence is CATSQSGRAENEQFF. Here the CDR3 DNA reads TGTGCCACCAGCCAGAGCGGGAGGGCCGAGAATGAGCAGTTCTTC.

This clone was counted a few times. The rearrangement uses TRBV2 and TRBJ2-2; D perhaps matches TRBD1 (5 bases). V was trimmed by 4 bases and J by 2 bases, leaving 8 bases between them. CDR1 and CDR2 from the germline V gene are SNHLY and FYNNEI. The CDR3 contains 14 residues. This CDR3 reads CASSGQINTGELFF. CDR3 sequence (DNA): TGTGCCAGCAGTGGACAGATTAACACCGGGGAGCTGTTTTTT.